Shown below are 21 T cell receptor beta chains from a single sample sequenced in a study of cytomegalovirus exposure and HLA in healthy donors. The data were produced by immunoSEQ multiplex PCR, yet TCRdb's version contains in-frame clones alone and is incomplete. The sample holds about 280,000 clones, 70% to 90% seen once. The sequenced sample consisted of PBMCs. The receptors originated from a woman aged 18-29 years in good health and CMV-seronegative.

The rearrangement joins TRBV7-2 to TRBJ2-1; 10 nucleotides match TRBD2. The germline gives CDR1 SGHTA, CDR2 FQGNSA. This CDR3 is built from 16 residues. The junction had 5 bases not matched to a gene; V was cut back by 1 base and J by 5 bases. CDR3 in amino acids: CASSLGPSGRDNEQFF. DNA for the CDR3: TGTGCCAGCAGCTTAGGTCCTAGCGGGAGAGACAATGAGCAGTTCTTC.

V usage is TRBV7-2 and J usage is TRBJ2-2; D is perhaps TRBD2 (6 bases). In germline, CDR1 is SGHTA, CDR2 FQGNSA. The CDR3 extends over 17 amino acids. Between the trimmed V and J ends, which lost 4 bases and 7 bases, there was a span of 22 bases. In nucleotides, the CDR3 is TGTGCCAGCAGCTACCGCGGCCGTTGGCGGGACGGCGGGGAGCTGTTTTTT. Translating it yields CASSYRGRWRDGGELFF.

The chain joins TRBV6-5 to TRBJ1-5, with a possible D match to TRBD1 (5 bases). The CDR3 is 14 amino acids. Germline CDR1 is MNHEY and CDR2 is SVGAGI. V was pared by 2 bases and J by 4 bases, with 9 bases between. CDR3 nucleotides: TGTGCCAGCAGTTACCGCCAGGGTAATCAGCCCCAGCATTTT. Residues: CASSYRQGNQPQHF.

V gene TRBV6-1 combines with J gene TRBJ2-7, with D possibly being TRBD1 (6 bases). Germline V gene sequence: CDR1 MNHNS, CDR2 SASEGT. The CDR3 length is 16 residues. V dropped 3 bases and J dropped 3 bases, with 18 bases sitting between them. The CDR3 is CASSDYGQSLRYEQYF. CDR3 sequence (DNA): TGTGCCAGCAGTGATTACGGACAGAGTCTCCGCTACGAGCAGTACTTC.

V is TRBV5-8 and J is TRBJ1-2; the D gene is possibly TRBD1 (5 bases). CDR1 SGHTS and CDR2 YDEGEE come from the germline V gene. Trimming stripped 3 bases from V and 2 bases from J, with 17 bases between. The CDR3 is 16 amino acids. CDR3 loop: CASSWGGTAVNYGYTF. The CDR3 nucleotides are TGTGCCAGCAGCTGGGGGGGGACTGCCGTAAACTATGGCTACACCTTC.

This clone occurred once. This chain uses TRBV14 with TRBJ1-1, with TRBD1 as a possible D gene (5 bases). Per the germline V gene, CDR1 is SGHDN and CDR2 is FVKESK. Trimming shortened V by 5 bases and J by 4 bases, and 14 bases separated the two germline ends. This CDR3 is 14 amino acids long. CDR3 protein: CASSARARGTEAFF. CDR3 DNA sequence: TGTGCCAGCAGCGCACGGGCTAGGGGCACTGAAGCTTTCTTT.

The CDR3 sequence is CASTPHTSGDNEQFF. The DNA of the CDR3 is TGCGCCAGCACCCCCCACACTAGCGGGGACAATGAGCAGTTCTTC. V is TRBV5-1 and J is TRBJ2-1, with 10 nucleotides matching TRBD2. V lost 6 bases to trimming and J lost 5 bases; unmatched junction nucleotides: 8. Germline V gene lookup returns CDR1 SGHRS and CDR2 YFSETQ. The CDR3 is 15 amino acids. Complete variable domain (other parts from reference TRBV5-1 and TRBJ2-1): KAGVTQTPRYLIKTRGQQVTLSCSPISGHRSVSWYQQTPGQGLQFLFEYFSETQRNKGNFPGRFSGRQFSNSRSEMNVSTLELGDSALYLCASTPHTSGDNEQFFGPGTRLTVL.

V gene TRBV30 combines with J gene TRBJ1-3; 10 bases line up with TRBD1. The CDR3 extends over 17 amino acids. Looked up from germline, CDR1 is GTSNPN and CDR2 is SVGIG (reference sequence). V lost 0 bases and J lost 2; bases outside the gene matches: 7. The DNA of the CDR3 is TGTGCCTGGAGTGTATGGGGACAGGGGTTGACTGGAAACACCATATATTTT. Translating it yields CAWSVWGQGLTGNTIYF.

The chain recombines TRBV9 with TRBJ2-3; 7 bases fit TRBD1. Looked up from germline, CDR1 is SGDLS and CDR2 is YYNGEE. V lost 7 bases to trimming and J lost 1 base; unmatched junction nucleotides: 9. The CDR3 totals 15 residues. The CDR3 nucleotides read TGTGCCAGCGGGCTAGGAACAGGGGGCACAGATACGCAGTATTTT. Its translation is CASGLGTGGTDTQYF.

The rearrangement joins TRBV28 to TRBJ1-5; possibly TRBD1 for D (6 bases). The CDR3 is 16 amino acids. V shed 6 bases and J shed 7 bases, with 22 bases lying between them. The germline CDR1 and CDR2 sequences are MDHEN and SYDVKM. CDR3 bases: TGTGCCAGCAGGCCGGAGGGGGAGGGAGGCGGGCAGCCCCAGCATTTT. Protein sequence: CASRPEGEGGGQPQHF.

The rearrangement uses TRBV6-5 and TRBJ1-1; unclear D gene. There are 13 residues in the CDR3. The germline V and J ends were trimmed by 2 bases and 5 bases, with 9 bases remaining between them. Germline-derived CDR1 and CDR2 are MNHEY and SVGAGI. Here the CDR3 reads CASSYTAETEAFF. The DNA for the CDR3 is TGTGCCAGCAGTTACACCGCCGAGACTGAAGCTTTCTTT.

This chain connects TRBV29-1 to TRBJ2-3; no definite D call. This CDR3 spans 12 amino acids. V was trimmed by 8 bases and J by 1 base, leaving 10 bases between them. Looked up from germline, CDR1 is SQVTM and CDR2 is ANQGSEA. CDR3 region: CSFSGGTDTQYF. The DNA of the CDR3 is TGCAGCTTCTCAGGTGGCACAGATACGCAGTATTTT.

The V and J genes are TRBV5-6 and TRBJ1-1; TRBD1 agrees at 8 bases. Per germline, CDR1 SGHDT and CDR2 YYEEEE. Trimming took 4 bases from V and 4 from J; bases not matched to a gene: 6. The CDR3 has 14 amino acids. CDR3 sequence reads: CASSTRGRGTEAFF. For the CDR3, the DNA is TGTGCCAGCAGCACCAGGGGGCGCGGCACTGAAGCTTTCTTT. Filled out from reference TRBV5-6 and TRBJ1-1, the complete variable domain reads DAGVTQSPTHLIKTRGQQVTLRCSPKSGHDTVSWYQQALGQGPQFIFQYYEEEERQRGNFPDRFSGHQFPNYSSELNVNALLLGDSALYLCASSTRGRGTEAFFGQGTRLTVV.

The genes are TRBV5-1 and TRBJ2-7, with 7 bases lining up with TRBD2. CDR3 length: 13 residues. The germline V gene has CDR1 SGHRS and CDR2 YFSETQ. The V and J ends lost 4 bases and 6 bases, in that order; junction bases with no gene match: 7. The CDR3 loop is CASSQGREAEQYF. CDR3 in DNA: TGCGCCAGCAGCCAGGGACGGGAGGCCGAGCAGTACTTC.

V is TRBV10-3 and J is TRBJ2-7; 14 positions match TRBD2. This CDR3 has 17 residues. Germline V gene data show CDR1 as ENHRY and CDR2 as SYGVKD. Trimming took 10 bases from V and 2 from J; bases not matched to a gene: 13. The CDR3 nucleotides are TGTGCCACCTCTTCCGGGACTAGCGGGAGCCCTACCTACGAGCAGTACTTC. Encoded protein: CATSSGTSGSPTYEQYF.

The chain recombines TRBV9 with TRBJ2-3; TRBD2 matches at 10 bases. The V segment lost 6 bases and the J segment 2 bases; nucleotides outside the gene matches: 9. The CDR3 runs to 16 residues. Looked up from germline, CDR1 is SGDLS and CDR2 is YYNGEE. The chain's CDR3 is CASTHSGRSATDTQYF. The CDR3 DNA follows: TGTGCCAGCACTCATAGCGGGAGGTCTGCCACAGATACGCAGTATTTT.

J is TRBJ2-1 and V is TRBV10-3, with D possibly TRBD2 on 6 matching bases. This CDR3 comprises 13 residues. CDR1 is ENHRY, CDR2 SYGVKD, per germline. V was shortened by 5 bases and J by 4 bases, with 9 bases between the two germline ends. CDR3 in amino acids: CAISSGTYNEQFF. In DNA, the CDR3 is TGTGCCATCAGTTCGGGGACTTACAATGAGCAGTTCTTC.

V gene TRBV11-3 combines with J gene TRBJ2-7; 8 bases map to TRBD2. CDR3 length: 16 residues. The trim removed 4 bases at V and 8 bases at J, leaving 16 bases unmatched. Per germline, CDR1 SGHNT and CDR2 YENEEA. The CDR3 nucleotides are TGTGCCAGCAGCTCCCCCGGGGATAGCGGGGTATTCAAGCAGTACTTC. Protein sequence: CASSSPGDSGVFKQYF.

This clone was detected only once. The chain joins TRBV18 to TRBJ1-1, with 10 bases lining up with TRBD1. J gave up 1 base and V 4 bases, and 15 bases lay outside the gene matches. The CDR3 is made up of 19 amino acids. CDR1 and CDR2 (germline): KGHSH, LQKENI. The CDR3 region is CASSLNPGTGEGRNTEAFF. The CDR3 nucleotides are TGTGCCAGCTCACTTAACCCCGGGACAGGGGAAGGCAGGAACACTGAAGCTTTCTTT.

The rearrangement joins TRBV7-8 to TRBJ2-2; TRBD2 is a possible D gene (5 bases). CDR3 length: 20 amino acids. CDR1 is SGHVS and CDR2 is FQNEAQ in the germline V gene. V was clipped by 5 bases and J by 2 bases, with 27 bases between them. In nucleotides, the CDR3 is TGTGCCAGCAGCCAATATATTCTCCGTTTTGCTAGCCAAAACACCGGGGAGCTGTTTTTT. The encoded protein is CASSQYILRFASQNTGELFF.

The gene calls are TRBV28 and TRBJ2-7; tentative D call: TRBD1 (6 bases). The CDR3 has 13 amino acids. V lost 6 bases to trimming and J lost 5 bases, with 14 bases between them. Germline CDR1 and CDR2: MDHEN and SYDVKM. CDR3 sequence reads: CASRTQGSNEQYF. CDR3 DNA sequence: TGTGCCAGCAGAACACAGGGCTCTAACGAGCAGTACTTC.